The 18 T cell receptor beta chains listed next were all sequenced from one sample in a study of shared clonotypes between healthy human individuals. Produced via immunoSEQ multiplex PCR; TCRdb's table is partial and in-frame only. Of some 630,000 clones listed, about 96% were seen once; the top ten hold roughly 0.1%. Only CD45RO-negative cells positively selected for CCR7 counted as naive CD8 cells, so terminally differentiated effector memory CD45RA+ cells were excluded. Sequencing was performed on naive CD8+ T cells sorted from blood. These receptors all stem from a woman in her twenties or thirties in good health.

This chain uses TRBV5-1 with TRBJ2-1, with 12 bases aligning to TRBD2. The trim removed 4 bases at V and 15 bases at J, leaving 8 bases unmatched. CDR3 length equals 13 residues. The germline V gene encodes CDR1 SGHRS and CDR2 YFSETQ. CDR3 bases: TGCGCCAGCAGCCCCGAAGGACTAGCGGGACTGTTCTTC. It codes for CASSPEGLAGLFF.

The chain uses TRBV5-4 and TRBJ2-3; D is possibly TRBD2 (6 bases). Per the germline V gene, CDR1 is SGHNT and CDR2 is YYREEE (reference sequence). This CDR3 comprises 15 residues. Trimming cost V 5 bases and J 4 bases, with 17 bases left between them. Here the CDR3 DNA reads TGTGCCAGCAGAGCCGGGGACTCCCTGCCAGATACGCAGTATTTT. Amino acids: CASRAGDSLPDTQYF.

This chain uses TRBV13 with TRBJ2-1, with 10 bases matching TRBD2. The CDR3 runs 15 residues. V lost 5 bases and J lost 6; bases outside the gene matches: 7. Germline assignment: CDR1 PRHDT and CDR2 FYEKMQ (reference sequence). The CDR3 bases are TGTGCCAGCAGCGTGCTAGCGGGAGTGGCCAATGAGCAGTTCTTC. Translation gives CASSVLAGVANEQFF.

The chain is built from TRBV5-4 and TRBJ2-7; 11 bases are a match to TRBD2. Germline V gives CDR1 SGHNT, CDR2 YYREEE (reference sequence). V lost 4 bases, J lost 3 bases, and 6 bases stayed unmatched. The CDR3 is 15 amino acids. The CDR3, as DNA: TGTGCCAGCAGCACCGGGACTAGCGGTTACTACGAGCAGTACTTC. Its protein product is CASSTGTSGYYEQYF.

The V call is TRBV7-6, the J call TRBJ2-5; no definite D call. The CDR3 spans 13 residues. The V gene's germline CDR1 is SGHVS and CDR2 FNYEAQ. Trimming stripped 2 bases from V and 5 bases from J, with 9 bases between. CDR3 sequence: CASSLRSTETQYF. DNA of the CDR3: TGTGCCAGCAGCTTAAGGAGTACGGAGACCCAGTACTTC. Together with reference TRBV7-6 and TRBJ2-5, the CDR3 gives the full variable domain: GAGVSQSPRYKVTKRGQDVALRCDPISGHVSLYWYRQALGQGPEFLTYFNYEAQQDKSGLPNDRFSAERPEGSISTLTIQRTEQRDSAMYRCASSLRSTETQYFGPGTRLLVL.

The chain uses TRBV28 and TRBJ2-1, with D uncertain. CDR1 and CDR2 (germline): MDHEN, SYDVKM. V lost 9 bases and J 0 bases, leaving 12 bases between the germline ends. The CDR3 has 14 residues. CDR3 nucleotide sequence: TGTGCCAGTCTTCCACCCAGCTCCTACAATGAGCAGTTCTTC. Its translation is CASLPPSSYNEQFF. The entire variable domain, with the rest obtained from reference TRBV28 and TRBJ2-1, is as follows: DVKVTQSSRYLVKRTGEKVFLECVQDMDHENMFWYRQDPGLGLRLIYFSYDVKMKEKGDIPEGYSVSREKKERFSLILESASTNQTSMYLCASLPPSSYNEQFFGPGTRLTVL.

This clone was detected once. The J gene is TRBJ1-2, the V gene TRBV2, with TRBD1 as a possible D gene (6 bases). The CDR3 is 13 residues long. From germline, CDR1 is SNHLY and CDR2 FYNNEI. Trimming left V 6 bases short and J 8 bases short, with 16 bases between. CDR3 sequence (DNA): TGTGCCAGCAGGGGTACGGACAGAGGGGGCTACACCTTC. It specifies CASRGTDRGGYTF.

The chain joins TRBV6-5 to TRBJ2-1, with D perhaps TRBD2 (5 bases). The germline gives CDR1 MNHEY, CDR2 SVGAGI. Trimming left V 2 bases short and J 1 base short, with 12 bases between. The CDR3 runs 16 residues. The CDR3 reads CASSYDLGRSYNEQFF. CDR3 nucleotide sequence: TGTGCCAGCAGTTACGATTTAGGGAGATCCTACAATGAGCAGTTCTTC.

The CDR3 DNA sequence: TGTGCCAGCAGTTTCCCCAGGGTAGAGGGTCAGCCCCAGCATTTT. Translated: CASSFPRVEGQPQHF. The chain carries TRBV28 and TRBJ1-5; a possible D gene is TRBD1 (5 bases). V lost 3 bases to trimming and J lost 6 bases, with 15 bases between them. This CDR3 contains 15 residues. The V gene's germline CDR1 is MDHEN and CDR2 SYDVKM.

J is TRBJ1-1 and V is TRBV2; no reliable D call. This CDR3 has 15 amino acids. Germline V gene data show CDR1 as SNHLY and CDR2 as FYNNEI. Trimming removed 2 bases from V and 0 bases from J, with 10 bases in between. The CDR3 sequence: CASSEMSDMNTEAFF. CDR3 nucleotide sequence: TGTGCCAGCAGTGAAATGAGTGATATGAACACTGAAGCTTTCTTT.

The chain uses TRBV5-1 and TRBJ1-1; 10 nucleotides line up with TRBD1. Germline lookup yields CDR1 SGHRS and CDR2 YFSETQ. The length of the CDR3 is 19 residues. V shed 6 bases, J shed 1 base, and the junction held 18 bases outside the gene matches. In nucleotides, the CDR3 is TGCGCCAGCACTCTAAGTCAAGCCGGACAGGGGGTATGGAACACTGAAGCTTTCTTT. It is translated as CASTLSQAGQGVWNTEAFF.

The chain carries TRBV6-6 and TRBJ2-2; D unclear. The CDR3 sequence is 15 residues long. Looked up from germline, CDR1 is MNHNY and CDR2 is SVGAGI (reference sequence). V lost 7 bases and J 7 bases, leaving 19 bases between the germline ends. The CDR3 sequence: CASTTNALPIGELFF. The CDR3 DNA follows: TGTGCCAGCACCACCAACGCGCTGCCCATCGGGGAGCTGTTTTTT.

The count of this clone is one. V is TRBV28 and J is TRBJ2-2, with TRBD1 as a possible D gene (6 bases). Trimming removed 10 bases at V and 1 base at J, with 16 bases between. The CDR3 consists of 15 residues. Germline V gene lookup returns CDR1 MDHEN and CDR2 SYDVKM. The chain's CDR3 is CATNPRTVNTGELFF. CDR3 in DNA: TGTGCCACCAATCCTCGGACAGTGAACACCGGGGAGCTGTTTTTT.

V usage is TRBV5-4 and J usage is TRBJ2-2, with D unclear. V gave up 5 bases and J gave up 1 base, with 3 bases separating them. This CDR3 is built from 12 residues. Germline V gene data show CDR1 as SGHNT and CDR2 as YYREEE (reference sequence). The DNA for the CDR3 is TGTGCCAGCAGGTGGAACACCGGGGAGCTGTTTTTT. This codes for CASRWNTGELFF.

The V and J genes are TRBV5-4 and TRBJ1-2; D is unclear. V dropped 4 bases and J dropped 0 bases, with 16 bases sitting between them. CDR1 is SGHNT, CDR2 YYREEE, per germline (reference sequence). The length of the CDR3 is 16 residues. CDR3: CASSGPPEITNYGYTF. CDR3 in DNA: TGTGCCAGCAGCGGCCCCCCGGAGATTACTAACTATGGCTACACCTTC.

As to this clone: Other DNA sequences in this sample translate to the same CDR3. CDR3 region: CASSYGLAAYEQYF. The CDR3 DNA reads as TGTGCCAGCAGCTATGGACTCGCGGCCTACGAGCAGTACTTC. The chain couples TRBV7-9 to TRBJ2-7, with D perhaps matching TRBD2 (5 bases). V lost 4 bases and J 2 bases, leaving 12 bases between the germline ends. This CDR3 spans 14 amino acids. CDR1 is SEHNR, CDR2 FQNEAQ, per germline (reference sequence).

The V and J genes are TRBV4-1 and TRBJ2-5; no firm D call. The J call may be in error: the DNA end matches TRBJ2-7 better. This CDR3 is 11 amino acids long. The germline gives CDR1 MGHRA, CDR2 YSYEKL. The CDR3, as DNA: TGCGCCAGCAGCCTCGGCTACGAGCAGTACTTC. Translating gives CASSLGYEQYF.

The chain employs TRBV28 and TRBJ2-1; 11 bases line up with TRBD1. CDR1 and CDR2 from the germline V gene are MDHEN and SYDVKM. J was trimmed by 9 bases and V by 6 bases; bases with no gene match: 7. The CDR3 has 14 amino acids. The CDR3 protein is CASSGGTGGSEQFF. The CDR3 nucleotides are TGTGCCAGCAGCGGGGGGACAGGGGGTTCTGAGCAGTTCTTC.